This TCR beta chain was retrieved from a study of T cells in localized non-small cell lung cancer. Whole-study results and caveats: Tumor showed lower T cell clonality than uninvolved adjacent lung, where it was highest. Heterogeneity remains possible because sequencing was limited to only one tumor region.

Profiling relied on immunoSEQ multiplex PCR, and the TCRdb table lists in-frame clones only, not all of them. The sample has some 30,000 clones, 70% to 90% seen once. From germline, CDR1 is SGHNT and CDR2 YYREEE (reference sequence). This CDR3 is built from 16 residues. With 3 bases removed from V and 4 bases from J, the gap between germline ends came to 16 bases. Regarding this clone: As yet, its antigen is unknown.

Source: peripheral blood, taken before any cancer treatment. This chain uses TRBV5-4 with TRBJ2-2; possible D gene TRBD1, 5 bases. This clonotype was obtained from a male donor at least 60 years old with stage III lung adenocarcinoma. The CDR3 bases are TGTGCCAGCAGCTCAATCTTAGGAAGGGGCACCGGGGAGCTGTTTTTT. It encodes CASSSILGRGTGELFF.